This T cell receptor (beta chain) comes out of a study of cytomegalovirus exposure and HLA in healthy donors. This clone came up a few times. No antigen is known for it. Study observations and caveats: In an earlier analysis, productive rearrangement rates for most beta V segments clustered near 87% or 30%.

Use of 60 Vbeta and 13 Jbeta primers characterized the PCR. Clones were read by immunoSEQ multiplex PCR, and TCRdb kept only the in-frame ones, dropping some. Found here are around 140,000 clones, around 10% of them singletons; the top ten hold over 6.5%. This CDR3 region has 14 residues. The source of this sequence is a middle-aged woman in good health and CMV-seropositive. The sequenced sample consisted of PBMCs. This sequence joins TRBV21-1 and TRBJ1-2. TRBV21-1 is a known pseudogene. CDR3 sequence reads: CASSKEAGRYGYTF. CDR3 in DNA: TGTGCCAGCAGCAAAGAGGCGGGGAGGTATGGCTACACCTTC.